The entry that follows covers one T cell receptor beta chain sequence. No antigen is known for it. This sample is part of a study of T-cell memory formation after mild COVID-19. Study-wide background: Among the donors, TCR clusters were largely specific to each donor. General study points: The appearance of some responding clones in pre-infection memory suggested that cross-reactive memory joined.

In TCRdb, the 5' RACE reads were re-called with MiXCR into one record per CDR3 protein. The sample includes more than 250,000 distinct CDR3 sequences, approximately 15% of them seen just once. Sequencing input: PBMCs or a T cell subset sorted from them (not recorded which). This TCR was sampled from a man aged 18 to 29 who had mild COVID-19 (a few samples of this study predate the infection). Cell type and time point are not known.

In DNA, the CDR3 is TGTGCCAGCAGCTCCGATTCGCGGGGGGCCCCTGGAAACACCATATATTTT. Amino acid sequence: CASSSDSRGAPGNTIYF. This chain uses TRBV7-3 with TRBJ1-3, with D perhaps TRBD1 (6 bases). The germline gives CDR1 SGHTA, CDR2 FQGTGA. The CDR3 spans 17 residues. V dropped 4 bases and J dropped 2 bases, with 18 bases sitting between them.